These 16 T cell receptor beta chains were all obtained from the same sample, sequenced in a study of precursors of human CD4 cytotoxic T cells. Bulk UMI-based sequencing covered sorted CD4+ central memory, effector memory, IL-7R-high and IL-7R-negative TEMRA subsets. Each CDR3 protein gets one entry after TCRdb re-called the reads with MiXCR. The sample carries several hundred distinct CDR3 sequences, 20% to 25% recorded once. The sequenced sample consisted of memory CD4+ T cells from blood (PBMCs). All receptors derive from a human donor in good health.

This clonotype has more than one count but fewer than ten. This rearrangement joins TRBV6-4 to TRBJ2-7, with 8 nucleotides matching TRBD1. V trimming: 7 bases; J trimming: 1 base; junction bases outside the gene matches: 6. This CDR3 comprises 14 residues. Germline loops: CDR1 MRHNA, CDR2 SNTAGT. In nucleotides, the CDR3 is TGTGCCAGCAACCGGGACAGGATTTCCTACGAGCAGTACTTC. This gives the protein CASNRDRISYEQYF.

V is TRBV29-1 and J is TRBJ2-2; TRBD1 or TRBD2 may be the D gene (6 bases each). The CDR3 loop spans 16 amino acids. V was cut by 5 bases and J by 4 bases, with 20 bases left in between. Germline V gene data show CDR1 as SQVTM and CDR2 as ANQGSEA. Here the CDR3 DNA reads TGCAGCGTTCGACCGGAGGGACATTTTTTCACCGGGGAGCTGTTTTTT. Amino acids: CSVRPEGHFFTGELFF.

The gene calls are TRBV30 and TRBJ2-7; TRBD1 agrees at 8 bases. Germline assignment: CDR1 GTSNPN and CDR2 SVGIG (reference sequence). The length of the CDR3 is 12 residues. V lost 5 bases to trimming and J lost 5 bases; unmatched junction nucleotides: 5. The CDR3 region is CAWRDRFDEQYF. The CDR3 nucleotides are TGTGCCTGGCGGGACAGGTTCGACGAGCAGTACTTC.

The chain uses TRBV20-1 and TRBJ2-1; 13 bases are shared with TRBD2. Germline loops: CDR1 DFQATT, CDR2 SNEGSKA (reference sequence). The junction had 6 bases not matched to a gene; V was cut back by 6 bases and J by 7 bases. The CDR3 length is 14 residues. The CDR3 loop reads CSAPLAGGRNEQFF. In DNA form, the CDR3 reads TGCAGTGCGCCACTAGCGGGAGGGAGAAATGAGCAGTTCTTC.

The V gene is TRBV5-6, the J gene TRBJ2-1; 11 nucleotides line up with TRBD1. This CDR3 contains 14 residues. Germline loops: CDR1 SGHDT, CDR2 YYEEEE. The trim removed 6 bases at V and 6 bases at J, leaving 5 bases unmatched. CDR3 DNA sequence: TGTGCCAGCACCGAGGGGACAGGGGGCAATGAGCAGTTCTTC. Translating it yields CASTEGTGGNEQFF.

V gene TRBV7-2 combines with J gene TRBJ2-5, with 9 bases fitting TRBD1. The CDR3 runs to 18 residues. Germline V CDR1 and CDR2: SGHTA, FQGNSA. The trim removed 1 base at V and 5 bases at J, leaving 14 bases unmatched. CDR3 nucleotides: TGTGCCAGCAGCTTAGGACGGGCTAACGACAGGGGGGGGGAGACCCAGTACTTC. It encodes CASSLGRANDRGGETQYF.

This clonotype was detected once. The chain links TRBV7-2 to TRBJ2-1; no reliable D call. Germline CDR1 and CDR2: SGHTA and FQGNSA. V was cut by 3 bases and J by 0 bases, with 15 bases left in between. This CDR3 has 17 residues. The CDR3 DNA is TGTGCCAGCAGCTTGAGACTTCGTAGAGGCTCCTACAATGAGCAGTTCTTC. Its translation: CASSLRLRRGSYNEQFF.

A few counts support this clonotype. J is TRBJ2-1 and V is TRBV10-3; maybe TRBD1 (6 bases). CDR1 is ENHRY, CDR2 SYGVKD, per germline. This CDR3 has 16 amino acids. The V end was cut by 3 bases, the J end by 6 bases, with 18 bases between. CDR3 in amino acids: CAISEYGGQTGNEQFF. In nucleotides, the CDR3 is TGTGCCATCAGTGAATATGGGGGCCAGACGGGCAATGAGCAGTTCTTC.

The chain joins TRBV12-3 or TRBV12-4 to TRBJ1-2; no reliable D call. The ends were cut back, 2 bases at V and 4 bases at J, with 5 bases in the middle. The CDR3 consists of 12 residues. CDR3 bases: TGTGCCAGCAGTTTATACGGCTATGGCTACACCTTC. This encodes CASSLYGYGYTF.

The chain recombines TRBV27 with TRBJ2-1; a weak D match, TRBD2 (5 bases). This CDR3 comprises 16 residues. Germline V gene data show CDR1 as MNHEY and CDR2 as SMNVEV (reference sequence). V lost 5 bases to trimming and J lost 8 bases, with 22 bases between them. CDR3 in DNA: TGTGCCAGCAGTCTGATATCCGGGCCTCCCGGGGATGAGCAGTTCTTC. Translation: CASSLISGPPGDEQFF.

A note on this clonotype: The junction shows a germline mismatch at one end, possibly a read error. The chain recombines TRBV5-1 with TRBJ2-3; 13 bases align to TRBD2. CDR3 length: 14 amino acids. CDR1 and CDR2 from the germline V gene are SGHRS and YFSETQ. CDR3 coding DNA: TGCGCCACGCGGACTAGCGGGAGCAGAGATACGCAGTATTTT. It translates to CATRTSGSRDTQYF.

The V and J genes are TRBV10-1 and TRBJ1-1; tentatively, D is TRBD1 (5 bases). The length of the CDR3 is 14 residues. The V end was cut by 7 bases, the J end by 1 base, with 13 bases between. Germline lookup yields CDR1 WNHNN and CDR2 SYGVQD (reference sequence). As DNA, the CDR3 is TGCGCCAGCATGGGGGGGGATACGAACACTGAAGCTTTCTTT. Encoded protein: CASMGGDTNTEAFF.

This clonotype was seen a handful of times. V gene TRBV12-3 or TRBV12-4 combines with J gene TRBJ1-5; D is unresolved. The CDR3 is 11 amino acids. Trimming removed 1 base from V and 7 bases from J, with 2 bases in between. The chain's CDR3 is CASSLGQPQHF. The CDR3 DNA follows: TGTGCCAGCAGTTTAGGGCAGCCCCAGCATTTT.

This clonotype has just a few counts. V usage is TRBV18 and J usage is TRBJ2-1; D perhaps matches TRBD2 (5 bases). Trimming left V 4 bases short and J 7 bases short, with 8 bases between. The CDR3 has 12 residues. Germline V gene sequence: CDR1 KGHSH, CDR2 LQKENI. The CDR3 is CASSLTGNEQFF. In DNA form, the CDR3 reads TGTGCCAGCTCACTGACGGGGAATGAGCAGTTCTTC.

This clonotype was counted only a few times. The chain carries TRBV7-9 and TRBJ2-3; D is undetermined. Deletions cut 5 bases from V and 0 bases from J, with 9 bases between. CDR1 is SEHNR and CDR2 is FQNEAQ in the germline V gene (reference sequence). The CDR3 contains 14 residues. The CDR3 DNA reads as TGTGCCAGCAGCCGGTCGGAGAGCACAGATACGCAGTATTTT. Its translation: CASSRSESTDTQYF.

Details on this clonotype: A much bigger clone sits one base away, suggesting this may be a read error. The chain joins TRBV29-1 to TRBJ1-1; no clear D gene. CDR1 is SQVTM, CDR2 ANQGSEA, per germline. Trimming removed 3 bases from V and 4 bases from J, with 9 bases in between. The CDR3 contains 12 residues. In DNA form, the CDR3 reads TGCAGCGTTGAGGGGAGAAGCACTGAAGCTTTCTTT. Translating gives CSVEGRSTEAFF.